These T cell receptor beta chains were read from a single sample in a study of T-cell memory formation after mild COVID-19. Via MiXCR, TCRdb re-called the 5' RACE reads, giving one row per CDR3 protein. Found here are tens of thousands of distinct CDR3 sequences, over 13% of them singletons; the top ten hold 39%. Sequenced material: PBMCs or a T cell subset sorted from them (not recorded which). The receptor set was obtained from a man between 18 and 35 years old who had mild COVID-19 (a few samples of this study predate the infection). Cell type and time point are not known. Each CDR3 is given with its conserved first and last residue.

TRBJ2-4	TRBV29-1	CSVEERGVENIQYF
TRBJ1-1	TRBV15	CATSVYDSVNTEAFF
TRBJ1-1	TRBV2	CASKKATEAFF
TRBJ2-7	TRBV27	CASSFGGNEQYF
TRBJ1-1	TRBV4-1	CASSPKELPMNTEAFF
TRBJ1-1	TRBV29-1	CSAKGPEAFF
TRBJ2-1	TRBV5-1	CASRRDGSSYNEQFF
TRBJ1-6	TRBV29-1	CSVLDGRNSPLHF
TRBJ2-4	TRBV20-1	CSARSGRENIQYF
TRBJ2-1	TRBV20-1	CSAVTGGGWNEQFF
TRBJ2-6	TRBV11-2	CASTLGGRGANVLTF
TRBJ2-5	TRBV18	CASSPVPADRGQETQYF
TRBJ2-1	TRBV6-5	CASSYSQKAGWEQFF
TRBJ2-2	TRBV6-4	CASSDGETGELFF
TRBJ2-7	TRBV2	CASNNRRSYEQYF
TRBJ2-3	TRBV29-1	CSVEAGRGSTDTQYF
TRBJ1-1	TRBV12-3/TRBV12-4	CASSDQGNEAFF
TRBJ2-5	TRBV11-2	CASSSGQVAETQYF
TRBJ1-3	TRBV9	CASSVYASGNTIYF
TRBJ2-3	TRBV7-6	CASMPGLVGTDTQYF
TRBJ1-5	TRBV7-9	CASSLDWGYDQPQHF
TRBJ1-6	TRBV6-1	CASSEYPGSSPLHF
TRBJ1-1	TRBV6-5	CASSYAEPGSNTEAFF
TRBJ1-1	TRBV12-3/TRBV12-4	CASSLGQARMNTEAFF
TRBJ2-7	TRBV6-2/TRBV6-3	CASSPPREPPPYEQYF
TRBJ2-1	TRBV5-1	CASSLGWGLSYNEQFF
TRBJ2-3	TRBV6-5	CASRKRGLRTDTQYF
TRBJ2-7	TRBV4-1	CASSQVEGTGTYEQYF
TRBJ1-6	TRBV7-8	CASSQNDRGWGSPLHF
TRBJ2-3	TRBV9	CASSVGEWGQHTDTQYF